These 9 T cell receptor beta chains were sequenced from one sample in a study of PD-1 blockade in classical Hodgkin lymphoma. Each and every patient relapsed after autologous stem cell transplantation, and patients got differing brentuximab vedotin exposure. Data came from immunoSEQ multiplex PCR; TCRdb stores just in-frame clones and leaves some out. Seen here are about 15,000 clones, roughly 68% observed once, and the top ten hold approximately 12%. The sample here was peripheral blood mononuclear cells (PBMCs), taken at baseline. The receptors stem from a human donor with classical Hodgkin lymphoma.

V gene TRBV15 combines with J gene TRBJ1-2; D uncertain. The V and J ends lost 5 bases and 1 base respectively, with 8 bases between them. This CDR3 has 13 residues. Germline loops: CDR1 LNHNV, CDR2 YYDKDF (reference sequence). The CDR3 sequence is CATSRLLNYGYTF. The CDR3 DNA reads TGTGCCACCAGCCGTCTACTTAACTATGGCTACACCTTC.

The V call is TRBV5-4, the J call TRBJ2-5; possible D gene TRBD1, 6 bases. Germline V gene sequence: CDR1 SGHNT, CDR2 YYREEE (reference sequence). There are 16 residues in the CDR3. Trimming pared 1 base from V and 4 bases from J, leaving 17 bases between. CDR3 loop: CASSLYGGRQAETQYF. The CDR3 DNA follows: TGTGCCAGCAGCTTGTATGGGGGCAGGCAAGCAGAGACCCAGTACTTC.

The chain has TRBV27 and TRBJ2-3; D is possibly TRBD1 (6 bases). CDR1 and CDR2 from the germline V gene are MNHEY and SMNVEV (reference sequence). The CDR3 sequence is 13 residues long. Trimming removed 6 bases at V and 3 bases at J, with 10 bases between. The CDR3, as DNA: TGTGCCAGCAGACTAACAGGGACAGATACGCAGTATTTT. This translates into CASRLTGTDTQYF.

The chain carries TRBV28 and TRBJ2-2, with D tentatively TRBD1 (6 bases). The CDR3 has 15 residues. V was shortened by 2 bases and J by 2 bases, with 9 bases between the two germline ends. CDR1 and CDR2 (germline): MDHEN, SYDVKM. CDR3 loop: CASSLGTYNTGELFF. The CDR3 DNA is TGTGCCAGCAGTTTAGGGACATACAACACCGGGGAGCTGTTTTTT.

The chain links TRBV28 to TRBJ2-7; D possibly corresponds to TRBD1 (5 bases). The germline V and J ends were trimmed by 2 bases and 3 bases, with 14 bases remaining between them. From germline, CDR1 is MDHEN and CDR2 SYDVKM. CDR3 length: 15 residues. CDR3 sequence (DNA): TGTGCCAGCAGTTTAGAGGCAGGGATTAACTACGAGCAGTACTTC. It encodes CASSLEAGINYEQYF.

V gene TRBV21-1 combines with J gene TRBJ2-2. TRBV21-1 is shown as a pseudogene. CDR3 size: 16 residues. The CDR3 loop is CASSKAGTARTGELFF. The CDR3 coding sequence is TGTGCCAGCAGCAAAGCGGGAACAGCGCGAACCGGGGAGCTGTTTTTT.

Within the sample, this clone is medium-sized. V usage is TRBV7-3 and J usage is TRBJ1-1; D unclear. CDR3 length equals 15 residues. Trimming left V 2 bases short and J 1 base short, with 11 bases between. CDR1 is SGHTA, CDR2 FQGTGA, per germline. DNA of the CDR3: TGTGCCAGCAGCTTAGTGGTGACGGGGAACACTGAAGCTTTCTTT. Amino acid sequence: CASSLVVTGNTEAFF.

CDR3 in amino acids: CASTVAGDNEQFF. The CDR3 region has the DNA TGTGCCAGCACCGTAGCGGGGGACAATGAGCAGTTCTTC. The chain uses TRBV28 and TRBJ2-1, with TRBD2 identical over 9 bases. Germline V CDR1 and CDR2: MDHEN, SYDVKM. Trimming cost V 7 bases and J 5 bases; bases outside gene matches: 3. The CDR3 is 13 residues long.

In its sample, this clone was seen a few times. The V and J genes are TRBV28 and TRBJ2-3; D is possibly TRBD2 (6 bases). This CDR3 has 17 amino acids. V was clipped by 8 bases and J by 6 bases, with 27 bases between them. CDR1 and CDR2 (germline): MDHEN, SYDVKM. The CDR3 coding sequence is TGTGCCAGCCACTTCTCCCCCCTAGCGTCTTTTATGGATACGCAGTATTTT. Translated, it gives CASHFSPLASFMDTQYF.